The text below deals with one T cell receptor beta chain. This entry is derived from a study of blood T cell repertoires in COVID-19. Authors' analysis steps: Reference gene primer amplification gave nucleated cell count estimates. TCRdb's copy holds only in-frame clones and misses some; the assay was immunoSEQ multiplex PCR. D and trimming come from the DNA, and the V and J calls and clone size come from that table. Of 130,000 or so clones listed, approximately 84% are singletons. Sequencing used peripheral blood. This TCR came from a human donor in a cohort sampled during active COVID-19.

CDR3: CASSPESEAGGGVRAYNEQFF. Written as DNA, the CDR3 is TGTGCCAGCAGCCCCGAATCGGAGGCAGGGGGCGGAGTTCGTGCCTACAATGAGCAGTTCTTC. The V call is TRBV9, the J call TRBJ2-1; 8 bases are shared with TRBD1. This CDR3 is 21 amino acids long. Germline trimming cut 4 bases from V and 2 bases from J; bases unmatched to any gene: 23. CDR1 SGDLS and CDR2 YYNGEE come from the germline V gene. The full variable domain, completed using reference TRBV9 and TRBJ2-1, is DSGVTQTPKHLITATGQRVTLRCSPRSGDLSVYWYQQSLDQGLQFLIQYYNGEERAKGNILERFSAQQFPDLHSELNLSSLELGDSALYFCASSPESEAGGGVRAYNEQFFGPGTRLTVL.